These 2 T cell receptor beta chains originate from one sample sequenced in a study of cytomegalovirus exposure and HLA in healthy donors. The repertoire was sequenced with immunoSEQ multiplex PCR; TCRdb's copy has only in-frame clones and lacks some. The data hold roughly 250,000 clones, with about 87% observed a single time. Sequenced sample: PBMCs. These receptors all come from a man aged 18 to 30 in good health and CMV-seronegative.

The CDR3 DNA follows: TGCAGCGTTGCAAAGGGGGCGGTAATAGGCAATGAGCAGTTCTTC. Translated, it gives CSVAKGAVIGNEQFF. V is TRBV29-1 and J is TRBJ2-1; TRBD1 agrees at 7 bases. Germline assignment: CDR1 SQVTM and CDR2 ANQGSEA. The CDR3 consists of 15 residues. V dropped 4 bases and J dropped 6; count of bases not matched to a gene: 12.

V usage is TRBV9 and J usage is TRBJ2-6; TRBD1 matches 11 bases. Unmatched junction bases numbered 4, after V lost 4 bases and J lost 1 base. Per germline, CDR1 SGDLS and CDR2 YYNGEE. The CDR3 contains 17 residues. The DNA for the CDR3 is TGTGCCAGCAGCTACCGGGACAGGGGGTCTGGGGCCAACGTCCTGACTTTC. Its translation is CASSYRDRGSGANVLTF.